The 12 T cell receptor beta chains below were found in one sample sequenced in a study of cytomegalovirus exposure and HLA in healthy donors (dated by TCRdb to between 2016 and 2019). The library was made by the immunoSEQ multiplex PCR assay. For the multiplex PCR, a mixture combining 60 forward primers for TCR Vbeta segments and 13 reverse primers for TCR Jbeta segments was used. The immuneACCESS repertoire file appears here via TCRdb, limited to in-frame rearrangements. These files lack a portion of the clones; in checked studies, under half of the deficit traces to unresolved V genes, and the cause of the others is not known. The table for this sample lists about 110,000 clones; 70% to 80% of them were counted only once. The top ten clones comprise roughly 1.3% of the sample. Sequenced input: PBMCs. The source of these receptors is a man aged 35 to 55 in good health and CMV-seronegative.

The genes are TRBV11-3 and TRBJ1-2; TRBD1 aligns across 8 bases. Germline loops: CDR1 SGHNT, CDR2 YENEEA. This CDR3 has 13 amino acids. Trimming took 5 bases from V and 5 from J; bases not matched to a gene: 4. CDR3 residues: CASSATGGYGYTF. DNA of the CDR3: TGTGCCAGCAGCGCAACAGGGGGATATGGCTACACCTTC.

About this clone itself: A junction end diverges from the germline sequence, so it may reflect a read error. V usage is TRBV4-1 and J usage is TRBJ2-7; weak D call: TRBD2 (6 bases). Germline-derived CDR1 and CDR2 are MGHRA and YSYEKL. The CDR3 has 14 amino acids. The CDR3 region is CASSQGAPGGEQYF. The CDR3 nucleotides are TGCGCCAGCAGTCAAGGGGCCCCCGGAGGGGAGCAGTACTTC.

The J gene is TRBJ2-3, the V gene TRBV7-3; 11 positions match TRBD2. Germline CDR1 and CDR2: SGHTA and FQGTGA. The V and J ends lost 5 bases and 0 bases, in that order; junction bases with no gene match: 13. The CDR3 covers 19 residues. The CDR3 sequence is CASSTNRLAGRASTDTQYF. The CDR3 DNA reads TGTGCCAGCAGCACCAATAGACTAGCGGGAAGGGCTAGCACAGATACGCAGTATTTT.

The chain uses TRBV10-3 and TRBJ2-5, with D uncertain. The CDR3 sequence is 11 residues long. The V and J ends lost 11 bases and 5 bases respectively, with 12 bases between them. Germline loops: CDR1 ENHRY, CDR2 SYGVKD. The CDR3 DNA reads TGTGCCCCCTGTCGGTTGGAGACCCAGTACTTC. As protein: CAPCRLETQYF.

The gene calls are TRBV7-6 and TRBJ2-3, with 7 bases that match TRBD2. This CDR3 has 18 residues. From germline, CDR1 is SGHVS and CDR2 FNYEAQ. Trimming at V came to 1 base and at J to 0 bases, leaving 10 bases not matched to a gene. The CDR3 DNA reads TGTGCCAGCAGCTTAGTAGTTCTTAGCGGGTCTAGCACAGATACGCAGTATTTT. This translates into CASSLVVLSGSSTDTQYF.

This chain joins TRBV6-1 and TRBJ2-2, with D possibly being TRBD2 (6 bases). Germline CDR1 reads MNHNS; CDR2 reads SASEGT. This CDR3 is 15 amino acids long. The ends were cut back, 1 base at V and 1 base at J, with 7 bases in the middle. CDR3 nucleotide sequence: TGTGCCAGCAGTGAAGGGGAGGTGAACACCGGGGAGCTGTTTTTT. Protein: CASSEGEVNTGELFF.

The chain is built from TRBV19 and TRBJ2-7, with TRBD2 matching over 11 bases. CDR1 and CDR2 from the germline V gene are LNHDA and SQIVND (reference sequence). J gave up 3 bases and V 6 bases, and 4 bases lay outside the gene matches. This CDR3 region has 14 residues. As DNA, the CDR3 is TGTGCCAGTAGCCAGGGACTAGCGGTCTACGAGCAGTACTTC. Residues: CASSQGLAVYEQYF.

The chain carries TRBV4-3 and TRBJ2-7, with 10 positions matching TRBD1. CDR3 length: 16 amino acids. Germline-derived CDR1 and CDR2 are LGHNA and YSLEER. The junction had 6 bases not matched to a gene; V was cut back by 0 bases and J by 4 bases. Written as DNA, the CDR3 is TGCGCCAGCAGCCAAGACTTGGACAGGGGGGGATACGAGCAGTACTTC. As protein: CASSQDLDRGGYEQYF.

The chain joins TRBV27 to TRBJ2-6, with 11 positions matching TRBD1. Germline CDR1 is MNHEY and CDR2 is SMNVEV (reference sequence). V gave up 8 bases and J gave up 3 bases; unmatched junction bases: 9. The CDR3 totals 17 residues. In DNA form, the CDR3 reads TGTGCCAGCCAGACTAGGGACAGGGGGTTTGGGGCCAACGTCCTGACTTTC. Encoded protein: CASQTRDRGFGANVLTF.

The chain carries TRBV19 and TRBJ1-6; 7 bases fit TRBD1. Germline V gene sequence: CDR1 LNHDA, CDR2 SQIVND (reference sequence). The V segment lost 0 bases and the J segment 7 bases; nucleotides outside the gene matches: 9. This CDR3 region has 17 residues. The CDR3 DNA reads as TGTGCCAGTAGTATAGACCCTACAGGGGTCAGGAATTCACCCCTCCACTTT. This gives the protein CASSIDPTGVRNSPLHF. Complete variable domain (other parts from reference TRBV19 and TRBJ1-6): DGGITQSPKYLFRKEGQNVTLSCEQNLNHDAMYWYRQDPGQGLRLIYYSQIVNDFQKGDIAEGYSVSREKKESFPLTVTSAQKNPTAFYLCASSIDPTGVRNSPLHFGNGTRLTVT.

This chain links TRBV7-8 with TRBJ2-3; 9 positions match TRBD2. V lost 6 bases, J lost 2 bases, and 9 bases stayed unmatched. The CDR3 is 16 amino acids. Germline V CDR1 and CDR2: SGHVS, FQNEAQ. CDR3 bases: TGTGCCAGCAGTTCCGGGACTAGCCCTAACACAGATACGCAGTATTTT. This encodes CASSSGTSPNTDTQYF.

This clone was seen just once. This chain uses TRBV19 with TRBJ2-3; 7 bases fit TRBD1. This CDR3 is 15 amino acids long. V lost 7 bases to trimming and J lost 0 bases; unmatched junction nucleotides: 7. The germline gives CDR1 LNHDA, CDR2 SQIVND (reference sequence). CDR3 DNA: TGTGCCAGTAATCAGGACAGGACTAGCACAGATACGCAGTATTTT. This encodes CASNQDRTSTDTQYF.